Following are 15 T cell receptor beta chains from one sample sequenced in a study of T cell responses to AZD1222 COVID-19 vaccine. Sequencing used immunoSEQ multiplex PCR; TCRdb keeps in-frame clones, though not all of them. This sample has about 150,000 clones; about 88% occur once, and the top ten carry around 3.2%. Material: peripheral blood, obtained on day 0 of AZD1222 vaccination. The source of these receptors is an adult in good health.

This clone has a handful of counts. The chain links TRBV18 to TRBJ1-2, with D unresolved. From germline, CDR1 is KGHSH and CDR2 LQKENI. The CDR3 sequence is 14 residues long. Trimming shortened V by 0 bases and J by 2 bases, and 7 bases separated the two germline ends. The CDR3 protein is CASSPPWGNYGYTF. The CDR3 DNA is TGTGCCAGCTCACCACCCTGGGGAAACTATGGCTACACCTTC.

V usage is TRBV6-1 and J usage is TRBJ2-5; D remains ambiguous. V lost 1 base and J 5 bases, leaving 5 bases between the germline ends. CDR1 MNHNS and CDR2 SASEGT come from the germline V gene. This CDR3 has 12 amino acids. CDR3 sequence reads: CASSEVGETQYF. Here the CDR3 DNA reads TGTGCCAGCAGTGAAGTCGGGGAGACCCAGTACTTC.

The chain uses TRBV2 and TRBJ1-5; D perhaps matches TRBD1 (5 bases). From germline, CDR1 is SNHLY and CDR2 FYNNEI. The ends were cut back, 3 bases at V and 2 bases at J, with 14 bases in the middle. The CDR3 runs to 16 residues. The CDR3 DNA follows: TGTGCCAGCAGTGAGAGGGCAGGGCTGGGCAATCAGCCCCAGCATTTT. Translated, it gives CASSERAGLGNQPQHF.

This chain joins TRBV2 and TRBJ1-2; D might be TRBD1 (6 bases). Trimming took off 6 bases at V and 3 bases at J, with 14 bases between the two ends. The CDR3 contains 14 residues. Germline-derived CDR1 and CDR2 are SNHLY and FYNNEI. The DNA of the CDR3 is TGTGCCAGCAGGAGCAGGGGCGAGTACTATGGCTACACCTTC. Residues: CASRSRGEYYGYTF. The variable domain in full, with the rest retrieved from reference TRBV2 and TRBJ1-2, is EPEVTQTPSHQVTQMGQEVILRCVPISNHLYFYWYRQILGQKVEFLVSFYNNEISEKSEIFDDQFSVERPDGSNFTLKIRSTKLEDSAMYFCASRSRGEYYGYTFGSGTRLTVV.

The rearrangement uses TRBV27 and TRBJ1-4; D is uncertain. The CDR3 is 16 amino acids. Trimming pared 4 bases from V and 4 bases from J, leaving 16 bases between. Germline V gene lookup returns CDR1 MNHEY and CDR2 SMNVEV (reference sequence). The CDR3 DNA follows: TGTGCCAGCAGTTCTAAGGGAGGGAGGTTTAATGAAAAACTGTTTTTT. Encoded protein: CASSSKGGRFNEKLFF.

The V call is TRBV4-3, the J call TRBJ1-2; D is ambiguous. Per germline, CDR1 LGHNA and CDR2 YSLEER. This CDR3 comprises 14 residues. The V end was cut by 0 bases, the J end by 4 bases, with 9 bases between. The CDR3 nucleotides read TGCGCCAGCAGCCAAGACGAGGGATTCTATGGCTACACCTTC. As protein: CASSQDEGFYGYTF.

V is TRBV3-1 (or the pseudogene TRBV3-2) and J is TRBJ1-6, with TRBD1 matching over 8 bases. Germline V gene sequence: CDR1 LGHDT, CDR2 YNNKEL (reference sequence). J gave up 6 bases and V 2 bases, and 9 bases lay outside the gene matches. The CDR3 sequence is 17 residues long. The CDR3 protein is CASSQSAGTGFNSPLHF. The DNA of the CDR3 is TGTGCCAGCAGCCAAAGCGCCGGGACAGGCTTTAATTCACCCCTCCACTTT.

The genes are TRBV6-6 and TRBJ2-6; TRBD1 might be the D (6 bases). This CDR3 has 13 residues. V was pared by 5 bases and J by 7 bases, with 9 bases between. Germline V gives CDR1 MNHNY, CDR2 SVGAGI (reference sequence). The DNA of the CDR3 is TGTGCCAGCAGTCTACAGGGCGCCAACGTCCTGACTTTC. Amino acids: CASSLQGANVLTF.

The CDR3 nucleotides are TGTGCCAGTAGTTTGAGGGGGACAGGGAAAAACATTCAGTACTTC. This encodes CASSLRGTGKNIQYF. The chain recombines TRBV19 with TRBJ2-4; TRBD1 matches 9 bases. The ends lost 5 bases at V and 4 bases at J; junction bases unmatched: 6. The germline CDR1 and CDR2 sequences are LNHDA and SQIVND (reference sequence). The CDR3 consists of 15 residues.

The chain is built from TRBV4-3 and TRBJ2-1; D remains unclear. There are 15 residues in the CDR3. Trimming pared 0 bases from V and 6 bases from J, leaving 12 bases between. Per germline, CDR1 LGHNA and CDR2 YSLEER. The CDR3 nucleotides are TGCGCCAGCAGCCAAGATTACCCCCTCGGCAATGAGCAGTTCTTC. This codes for CASSQDYPLGNEQFF.

The chain joins TRBV29-1 to TRBJ1-5, with 9 bases fitting TRBD1. Germline-derived CDR1 and CDR2 are SQVTM and ANQGSEA. CDR3 length: 14 amino acids. V dropped 4 bases and J dropped 4; count of bases not matched to a gene: 5. CDR3 coding DNA: TGCAGCGTTGGTGTAGGGACAGGGAATCAGCCCCAGCATTTT. Protein sequence: CSVGVGTGNQPQHF.

CDR3 region: CASSPPGVSPTQYF. DNA for the CDR3: TGTGCCAGCAGCCCGCCTGGGGTCTCTCCGACCCAGTACTTC. This chain links TRBV11-2 with TRBJ2-5; D call uncertain. CDR1 is SGHAT, CDR2 FQNNGV, per germline. V was clipped by 5 bases and J by 7 bases, with 17 bases between them. The CDR3 runs 14 residues.

The V gene is TRBV7-2, the J gene TRBJ2-1, with 10 bases matching TRBD2. After removal of 5 bases from V and 2 bases from J, the junction contained 3 bases not matched to a gene. Germline V gene sequence: CDR1 SGHTA, CDR2 FQGNSA. CDR3 length equals 15 residues. The CDR3 nucleotides are TGTGCCAGCAGCATCAGCGGGGGGGCCTACAATGAGCAGTTCTTC. This gives the protein CASSISGGAYNEQFF. Full variable domain (remainder filled in from reference TRBV7-2 and TRBJ2-1): GAGVSQSPSNKVTEKGKDVELRCDPISGHTALYWYRQSLGQGLEFLIYFQGNSAPDKSGLPSDRFSAERTGGSVSTLTIQRTQQEDSAVYLCASSISGGAYNEQFFGPGTRLTVL.

This chain uses TRBV6-5 with TRBJ2-2, with TRBD1 identical over 8 bases. The germline CDR1 and CDR2 sequences are MNHEY and SVGAGI. The CDR3 extends over 15 amino acids. V lost 6 bases and J lost 7; bases outside the gene matches: 10. This CDR3 reads CASRRPGGSGGELFF. The CDR3 DNA is TGTGCCAGCAGGAGGCCAGGGGGCTCGGGCGGGGAGCTGTTTTTT.

The genes are TRBV5-1 and TRBJ2-5, with 8 bases lining up with TRBD1. The CDR3 is 14 amino acids. J gave up 1 base and V 4 bases, and 3 bases lay outside the gene matches. From germline, CDR1 is SGHRS and CDR2 YFSETQ. The CDR3 DNA reads as TGCGCCAGCAGCGGAGGGACAGGCCAAGAGACCCAGTACTTC. Protein: CASSGGTGQETQYF.